The T cell receptor (beta chain) under discussion was sequenced for a study of PD-1 blockade in classical Hodgkin lymphoma. This clone came up once. The time point: cycle 4 day 1 (C4D1), after less than 7 weeks of nivolumab. Each patient relapsed following autologous stem cell transplantation, and prior brentuximab vedotin exposure differed. The V gene end was trimmed by 4 bases and the J gene end by 1 base; junction bases not matched to a gene: 5. CDR3 length: 17 residues. CDR1 MNHNS and CDR2 SASEGT come from the germline V gene. Using immunoSEQ multiplex PCR, the repertoire was profiled, and TCRdb retains in-frame clones only, with some absent. The repertoire holds 90,000 or so clones, with around 80% as singletons.

The source was peripheral blood mononuclear cells (PBMCs), collected before the fourth cycle of nivolumab. This TCR derives from a human donor with classical Hodgkin lymphoma. The gene calls are TRBV6-1 and TRBJ2-1; 12 bases map to TRBD2. CDR3 protein: CASSGLAGAGSYNEQFF. In DNA form, the CDR3 reads TGTGCCAGCAGTGGACTAGCGGGAGCGGGTTCCTACAATGAGCAGTTCTTC.